This TCR beta chain was observed in a study of type 1 regulatory T cells. Across the whole study: This in vitro CD4 product, T-allo10, is enriched for Tr1 cells and alloantigen-specific. Study observations and caveats: Compared with non-Tr1 cells, Tr1 cells showed a narrower TCR repertoire.

TCRdb re-called the reads with MiXCR, one entry per CDR3 protein. This sample carries tens of thousands of distinct CDR3 sequences, less than 25% of them seen once, and the ten largest clones take around 8.1%. Germline values: CDR1 MDHEN, CDR2 SYDVKM. V lost 7 bases and J lost 4, with 7 bases in between. The CDR3 length is 12 residues. This clonotype occurred a few times. Its cognate antigen is unknown. The chain combines TRBV28 with TRBJ2-2; D remains ambiguous. Sequenced material: cultured type 1 regulatory T (Tr1) cells, either the whole culture or a sorted fraction (not recorded which). The TCR originated in a human donor in good health. This chain's CDR3 is CASTKGTGELFF. The CDR3 bases are TGTGCCAGCACCAAAGGCACCGGGGAGCTGTTTTTT.